These 26 T cell receptor beta chains share one sample of origin, sequenced in a study of cytomegalovirus exposure and HLA in healthy donors (dated by TCRdb to about 2017). The receptor library was made with the immunoSEQ multiplex PCR assay. The multiplex PCR relied on a mix of 60 forward primers for TCR Vbeta segments and 13 reverse primers for TCR Jbeta segments. The source is immuneACCESS, and TCRdb retained only in-frame sequences with V and J called. Part of the clones is not carried over; for the studies checked, unresolved V genes explain less than half of this, and the remainder is unexplained. The table for this sample lists around 230,000 clones; about three quarters of them were counted only once. The top ten clones comprise approximately 2% of the sample. The sequencing sample was made of PBMCs. These receptor sequences come from a male donor in good health and CMV-seronegative.

This chain uses TRBV13 with TRBJ2-3; the D is unclear. Per the germline V gene, CDR1 is PRHDT and CDR2 is FYEKMQ (reference sequence). CDR3 length: 15 residues. The V end lost 5 bases, the J end lost 0 bases, and 12 bases lay between the germline ends. The CDR3 sequence is CASSPGGPSTDTQYF. Written as DNA, the CDR3 is TGTGCCAGCAGCCCAGGTGGGCCAAGCACAGATACGCAGTATTTT.

The chain combines TRBV2 with TRBJ2-7, with 7 bases that match TRBD1. V lost 8 bases, J lost 5 bases, and 3 bases stayed unmatched. CDR1 and CDR2 (germline): SNHLY, FYNNEI. The CDR3 has 11 residues. CDR3 residues: CASGGQDEQYF. The CDR3 region has the DNA TGTGCCAGCGGTGGACAGGACGAGCAGTACTTC.

The CDR3 region is CASSQTTRGRYNQPQHF. In DNA form, the CDR3 reads TGCGCCAGCAGTCAAACTACGCGGGGGCGTTACAATCAGCCCCAGCATTTT. The chain has TRBV23-1 and TRBJ1-5, with a weak D call TRBD1 (6 bases). TRBV23-1 is assigned to the ORF class and has an uncertain function. The CDR3 consists of 17 residues. V dropped 2 bases and J dropped 3 bases, with 17 bases sitting between them.

This clone has a handful of counts. The rearrangement joins TRBV7-5 to TRBJ1-6; the listed D gene, TRBD1, was not tested against the DNA. TRBV7-5 is recorded as a pseudogene. The CDR3 consists of 16 residues. This CDR3 reads CVRSFDTGDYNSPLHF. In DNA, the CDR3 is TGTGTCAGAAGCTTTGATACAGGAGATTATAATTCACCCCTCCACTTT.

This chain links TRBV28 with TRBJ2-7; D may be TRBD2 (5 bases). The germline V gene encodes CDR1 MDHEN and CDR2 SYDVKM. Between the trimmed V and J ends, which lost 2 bases and 4 bases, there was a span of 6 bases. The CDR3 runs to 12 residues. The CDR3 is CASSLEGYEQYF. The DNA for the CDR3 is TGTGCCAGCAGTTTAGAGGGTTACGAGCAGTACTTC. Filled out from reference TRBV28 and TRBJ2-7, the complete variable domain reads DVKVTQSSRYLVKRTGEKVFLECVQDMDHENMFWYRQDPGLGLRLIYFSYDVKMKEKGDIPEGYSVSREKKERFSLILESASTNQTSMYLCASSLEGYEQYFGPGTRLTVT.

The V call is TRBV6-5, the J call TRBJ2-7; 8 bases align to TRBD1. The CDR3 has 13 residues. The germline V gene has CDR1 MNHEY and CDR2 SVGAGI. V gave up 6 bases and J gave up 7 bases; unmatched junction bases: 8. Written as DNA, the CDR3 is TGTGCCAGCAGCCAAAGACAGGGGAGGGAGCAGTACTTC. Its translation is CASSQRQGREQYF.

The V call is TRBV6-6, the J call TRBJ1-4; TRBD1 might be the D (6 bases). The CDR3 consists of 16 residues. Trimming removed 0 bases at V and 7 bases at J, with 15 bases between. The germline V gene has CDR1 MNHNY and CDR2 SVGAGI (reference sequence). This chain's CDR3 is CASSYSKRGRGEKLFF. CDR3 sequence (DNA): TGTGCCAGCAGTTACTCGAAAAGGGGCAGGGGTGAAAAACTGTTTTTT.

This clone was observed many times. Other DNA sequences in the sample encode the same CDR3. The chain has TRBV27 and TRBJ1-2; TRBD1 aligns across 9 bases. Germline CDR1 and CDR2: MNHEY and SMNVEV (reference sequence). The ends lost 5 bases at V and 2 bases at J; junction bases unmatched: 3. The CDR3 covers 14 residues. CDR3 DNA: TGTGCCAGCAGTCTACAGGGGGCCAACTATGGCTACACCTTC. Translating gives CASSLQGANYGYTF.

The chain recombines TRBV29-1 with TRBJ2-7; perhaps TRBD1 as D (6 bases). CDR1 and CDR2 (germline): SQVTM, ANQGSEA. This CDR3 region has 13 residues. V shed 6 bases and J shed 6 bases, with 18 bases lying between them. CDR3 sequence: CSVLDSRTAEQYF. DNA of the CDR3: TGCAGCGTCTTGGACAGTCGTACGGCCGAGCAGTACTTC.

V is TRBV6-5 and J is TRBJ2-5, with D possibly matching TRBD1 (5 bases). The DNA matches TRBJ2-7 better at its end, which makes the J call doubtful. This CDR3 has 15 residues. In germline, CDR1 is MNHEY, CDR2 SVGAGI. CDR3 DNA sequence: TGTGCCAGCAGCACCAGTCATAGGGGTTCCCACGAGCAGTACTTC. Translated, it gives CASSTSHRGSHEQYF.

The chain couples TRBV7-9 to TRBJ1-6; D is possibly TRBD1 (6 bases). The germline gives CDR1 SEHNR, CDR2 FQNEAQ (reference sequence). The CDR3 is made up of 12 amino acids. The CDR3 DNA follows: TGTGGAGGGCAGGGGTCTACTTCACCCCTCCACTTT. Protein product: CGGQGSTSPLHF.

The genes are TRBV6-5 and TRBJ1-1, with D possibly TRBD1 on 6 matching bases. CDR3 length: 13 amino acids. Per the germline V gene, CDR1 is MNHEY and CDR2 is SVGAGI. The ends were cut back, 7 bases at V and 2 bases at J, with 11 bases in the middle. CDR3 residues: CASNLQGNTEAFF. CDR3 sequence (DNA): TGTGCCAGCAACCTACAGGGTAACACTGAAGCTTTCTTT.

The chain has TRBV30 and TRBJ1-5; D might be TRBD1 (5 bases). The CDR3 length is 16 residues. Germline CDR1 reads GTSNPN; CDR2 reads SVGIG (reference sequence). V shed 5 bases and J shed 4 bases, with 21 bases lying between them. The CDR3 bases are TGTGCCTGGGGATGGACATCGGCTTTATGGAATCAGCCCCAGCATTTT. It yields the protein CAWGWTSALWNQPQHF.

The V gene is TRBV28, the J gene TRBJ1-6; D gene unclear. Trimming took off 6 bases at V and 3 bases at J, with 6 bases between the two ends. This CDR3 is 13 amino acids long. Germline V lookup: CDR1 MDHEN, CDR2 SYDVKM. The CDR3 region is CASSPRYNSPLHF. CDR3 nucleotide sequence: TGTGCCAGCAGCCCCCGCTATAATTCACCCCTCCACTTT.

V and J are TRBV7-9 and TRBJ1-1; the D is unclear. Deletions cut 0 bases from V and 0 bases from J, with 5 bases between. The CDR3 has 14 residues. Germline V CDR1 and CDR2: SEHNR, FQNEAQ (reference sequence). The CDR3 spells CASSLARMNTEAFF. For the CDR3, the DNA is TGTGCCAGCAGCTTAGCCAGAATGAACACTGAAGCTTTCTTT.

This chain connects TRBV5-6 to TRBJ2-7; TRBD2 is a possible D gene (5 bases). CDR3 length equals 12 residues. V was shortened by 0 bases and J by 13 bases, with 14 bases between the two germline ends. Germline-derived CDR1 and CDR2 are SGHDT and YYEEEE. CDR3 protein: CASSLGPSRGYF. The CDR3 nucleotides read TGTGCCAGCAGCTTGGGCCCATCTCGGGGATACTTC.

J is TRBJ1-5 and V is TRBV5-1; D ambiguous. Trimming cost V 4 bases and J 6 bases, with 17 bases left between them. The CDR3 runs 15 residues. CDR1 SGHRS and CDR2 YFSETQ come from the germline V gene. In nucleotides, the CDR3 is TGCGCCAGCAGCGCCGGAGTTACGGGAGGTCAGCCCCAGCATTTT. Protein: CASSAGVTGGQPQHF.

The V and J genes are TRBV5-8 and TRBJ2-7; possible D gene TRBD1, 5 bases. Germline lookup yields CDR1 SGHTS and CDR2 YDEGEE. CDR3 length: 15 amino acids. The V gene lost 0 bases and the J gene lost 5 bases, with 15 bases spanning the gap. CDR3: CASSLVQGYSNEQYF. CDR3 nucleotide sequence: TGTGCCAGCAGCTTGGTGCAGGGATATAGCAACGAGCAGTACTTC.

In this sample, this clone turned up a few times. This chain links TRBV7-2 with TRBJ1-2; 7 bases fit TRBD1. Per the germline V gene, CDR1 is SGHTA and CDR2 is FQGNSA. The CDR3 contains 14 residues. Here the CDR3 DNA reads TGTGCTCAGGGGGGTGGGCAGGGAAGTAGTGGCTACACCTTC. It codes for CAQGGGQGSSGYTF.

The J gene is TRBJ1-1, the V gene TRBV6-5; possible D gene TRBD1, 6 bases. Trimming removed 5 bases from V and 1 base from J, with 14 bases in between. The length of the CDR3 is 15 residues. Germline V gene sequence: CDR1 MNHEY, CDR2 SVGAGI. CDR3 region: CASSPRTASNTEAFF. The CDR3 region has the DNA TGTGCCAGCAGTCCTCGGACAGCATCGAACACTGAAGCTTTCTTT.

The chain is built from TRBV2 and TRBJ2-1, with 9 positions matching TRBD1. Germline CDR1 SNHLY, CDR2 FYNNEI. This CDR3 is built from 14 residues. Trimming took 7 bases from V and 14 from J; bases not matched to a gene: 15. The CDR3 DNA follows: TGTGCCAGCAAAGAAGGAACAGGGGGCCCGGGGGAGTTCTTC. Amino acids: CASKEGTGGPGEFF.

The J gene is TRBJ2-2, the V gene TRBV27; 13 nucleotides line up with TRBD2. This CDR3 is built from 18 residues. Per germline, CDR1 MNHEY and CDR2 SMNVEV (reference sequence). Trimming cost V 6 bases and J 4 bases; bases outside gene matches: 11. CDR3 sequence reads: CASRLGTSGAGGTGELFF. For the CDR3, the DNA is TGTGCCAGCAGGCTCGGGACTAGCGGGGCTGGTGGCACCGGGGAGCTGTTTTTT.

This clone was seen more than once but under ten times. J is TRBJ2-3 and V is TRBV7-9; weak D call: TRBD2 (5 bases). This CDR3 is 14 amino acids long. Per the germline V gene, CDR1 is SEHNR and CDR2 is FQNEAQ (reference sequence). The V gene lost 1 base and the J gene lost 5 bases, with 10 bases spanning the gap. The CDR3 loop is CASSLDGVIDTQYF. CDR3 in DNA: TGTGCCAGCAGCTTAGACGGGGTGATAGATACGCAGTATTTT.

This clone was seen a few times. The genes are TRBV2 and TRBJ1-2; D possibly corresponds to TRBD1 (6 bases). CDR1 and CDR2 (germline): SNHLY, FYNNEI. V lost 1 base to trimming and J lost 8 bases, with 14 bases between them. This CDR3 region has 14 residues. Here the CDR3 DNA reads TGTGCCAGCAGTGAAGTTAGTCAGGGGAGCGGCTACACCTTC. Residues: CASSEVSQGSGYTF. Supplemented by reference TRBV2 and TRBJ1-2, the full variable domain reads EPEVTQTPSHQVTQMGQEVILRCVPISNHLYFYWYRQILGQKVEFLVSFYNNEISEKSEIFDDQFSVERPDGSNFTLKIRSTKLEDSAMYFCASSEVSQGSGYTFGSGTRLTVV.

The chain combines TRBV6-5 with TRBJ2-3, with a weak D call TRBD2 (6 bases). The CDR3 runs 15 residues. V was shortened by 2 bases and J by 6 bases, with 15 bases between the two germline ends. Germline loops: CDR1 MNHEY, CDR2 SVGAGI. The CDR3 bases are TGTGCCAGCAGTTACGGGTCGGAGGGCCGGGATACGCAGTATTTT. Translating gives CASSYGSEGRDTQYF.

The chain combines TRBV21-1 with TRBJ1-5. TRBV21-1 is labeled a pseudogene. This CDR3 contains 16 residues. The chain's CDR3 is CASSKFPGIRNQPQHF. CDR3 DNA sequence: TGTGCCAGCAGCAAATTTCCGGGGATTAGGAATCAGCCCCAGCATTTT.